This T cell receptor beta chain was obtained from a study of T cells in localized non-small cell lung cancer. CDR1 is MGHRA, CDR2 YSYEKL, per germline. V lost 4 bases and J lost 2, with 18 bases in between. This CDR3 comprises 17 residues. Comment on this clone: Its specificity is not known.

Profiling relied on immunoSEQ multiplex PCR, and the TCRdb table lists in-frame clones only, not all of them. Of some 16,000 clones listed, around 91% are singletons. Study conclusions and caveats: Density of T cells in blood, when higher, went with longer overall survival. Sequencing was restricted to one tumor region; therefore, heterogeneity remains possible. The study found T cell clonality highest in uninvolved adjacent lung, above tumor. There were a median around 59 of the top 100 tumor clones appearing in adjacent lung.

Sequences were derived from peripheral blood, sampled before any cancer treatment. V usage is TRBV4-1 and J usage is TRBJ2-4; the D gene is possibly TRBD2 (5 bases). The TCR sequence derives from a female donor aged 60 or older with stage III squamous cell lung carcinoma. CDR3 amino acids: CASSLEVGRGTKNIQYF. CDR3 DNA: TGCGCCAGCAGCCTAGAGGTCGGTCGGGGAACCAAAAACATTCAGTACTTC.